These 13 T cell receptor beta chains came from one sample sequenced in a study of shared clonotypes between healthy human individuals. Sequencing was performed with immunoSEQ multiplex PCR; in TCRdb, only in-frame clones are kept and a portion is missing. The sample has roughly 2.4 million clones, approximately 96% seen once; the top ten hold about 0.13%. Sequencing input: naive CD4+ T cells sorted from blood. The subset here: CD45RA+ positively selected. Receptor source: a young man in good health.

The chain links TRBV4-1 to TRBJ2-5; D is perhaps TRBD1 (7 bases). The CDR3 loop spans 17 amino acids. With 4 bases removed from V and 0 bases from J, the gap between germline ends came to 18 bases. From germline, CDR1 is MGHRA and CDR2 YSYEKL. This CDR3 reads CASSPGQLTSYQETQYF. DNA for the CDR3: TGCGCCAGCAGCCCGGGACAGCTGACTAGTTACCAAGAGACCCAGTACTTC.

J is TRBJ2-3 and V is TRBV7-9; possible D gene TRBD2, 5 bases. There are 13 residues in the CDR3. With 3 bases removed from V and 4 bases from J, the gap between germline ends came to 8 bases. Germline CDR1 is SEHNR and CDR2 is FQNEAQ (reference sequence). This chain's CDR3 is CASSFPSSDTQYF. The CDR3 nucleotides are TGTGCCAGCAGCTTCCCTAGCTCAGATACGCAGTATTTT. Full variable domain (outside the CDR3, taken from reference TRBV7-9 and TRBJ2-3): DTGVSQNPRHKITKRGQNVTFRCDPISEHNRLYWYRQTLGQGPEFLTYFQNEAQLEKSRLLSDRFSAERPKGSFSTLEIQRTEQGDSAMYLCASSFPSSDTQYFGPGTRLTVL.

The genes are TRBV5-1 and TRBJ1-5; 7 bases map to TRBD1. The V and J ends lost 9 bases and 7 bases, in that order; junction bases with no gene match: 10. Germline assignment: CDR1 SGHRS and CDR2 YFSETQ. This CDR3 region has 13 residues. The CDR3 bases are TGCGCCATCGTAGGGGGCGCGAGGCAGCCCCAGCATTTT. Encoded protein: CAIVGGARQPQHF.

This chain joins TRBV5-1 and TRBJ2-5, with a possible D match to TRBD1 (6 bases). V was shortened by 4 bases and J by 2 bases, with 18 bases between the two germline ends. The CDR3 sequence is 16 residues long. CDR1 and CDR2 (germline): SGHRS, YFSETQ. The CDR3 bases are TGCGCCAGCAGCCGAACAGGGTCTGATTCGCAAGAGACCCAGTACTTC. Translation gives CASSRTGSDSQETQYF.

The chain employs TRBV11-2 and TRBJ1-3; 11 nucleotides agree with TRBD1. Germline loops: CDR1 SGHAT, CDR2 FQNNGV. This CDR3 spans 16 amino acids. The junction had 7 bases not matched to a gene; V was cut back by 5 bases and J by 4 bases. CDR3 DNA: TGTGCCAGCAGCGGAAGGACAGGGGGCGAGGGAAACACCATATATTTT. Translating gives CASSGRTGGEGNTIYF. The whole variable domain, remainder taken from reference TRBV11-2 and TRBJ1-3, is EAGVAQSPRYKIIEKRQSVAFWCNPISGHATLYWYQQILGQGPKLLIQFQNNGVVDDSQLPKDRFSAERLKGVDSTLKIQPAKLEDSAVYLCASSGRTGGEGNTIYFGEGSWLTVV.

The J gene is TRBJ1-3, the V gene TRBV7-9; D unclear. The V end lost 0 bases, the J end lost 0 bases, and 9 bases lay between the germline ends. The CDR3 contains 16 residues. In germline, CDR1 is SEHNR, CDR2 FQNEAQ (reference sequence). The CDR3 region is CASSLAHEGSGNTIYF. The CDR3 DNA follows: TGTGCCAGCAGCTTAGCGCACGAAGGCTCTGGAAACACCATATATTTT.

Notes on this clone: The same CDR3 arises from other DNA sequences in this sample as well. The rearrangement links TRBV18 to TRBJ2-5; D call uncertain. Looked up from germline, CDR1 is KGHSH and CDR2 is LQKENI. V shed 1 base and J shed 3 bases, with 6 bases lying between them. This CDR3 is 13 amino acids long. DNA for the CDR3: TGTGCCAGCTCACCACGGCAGAAAGAGACCCAGTACTTC. Translating gives CASSPRQKETQYF.

The chain uses TRBV7-6 and TRBJ2-1; the match to TRBD2 covers 7 bases. The CDR3 sequence is 13 residues long. The J segment lost 12 bases and the V segment lost 7 bases, leaving 12 bases of the junction unmatched. CDR1 SGHVS and CDR2 FNYEAQ come from the germline V gene. CDR3 in DNA: TGTGCCAGCACCCCCACTAGCGCCGGAGGGCAGTTCTTC. It specifies CASTPTSAGGQFF.

The chain couples TRBV18 to TRBJ1-5; tentatively, D is TRBD1 (6 bases). Germline CDR1 reads KGHSH; CDR2 reads LQKENI. CDR3 size: 15 residues. Trimming removed 2 bases at V and 2 bases at J, with 10 bases between. The CDR3 is CASSPDAGGNQPQHF. The CDR3 DNA reads TGTGCCAGCTCACCAGATGCAGGGGGCAATCAGCCCCAGCATTTT.

This clone was counted once. In DNA, the CDR3 is TGCGCCAGCAGCTTAGGGGGAATAGACACCATATATTTT. This gives the protein CASSLGGIDTIYF. The rearrangement uses TRBV5-1 and TRBJ1-3; D perhaps matches TRBD1 (6 bases). This CDR3 contains 13 residues. V dropped 2 bases and J dropped 8 bases, with 11 bases sitting between them. The V gene's germline CDR1 is SGHRS and CDR2 YFSETQ. The whole variable domain, remainder taken from reference TRBV5-1 and TRBJ1-3, is KAGVTQTPRYLIKTRGQQVTLSCSPISGHRSVSWYQQTPGQGLQFLFEYFSETQRNKGNFPGRFSGRQFSNSRSEMNVSTLELGDSALYLCASSLGGIDTIYFGEGSWLTVV.

This clone is a singleton in its sample. This rearrangement joins TRBV10-3 to TRBJ2-3; D remains ambiguous. CDR1 ENHRY and CDR2 SYGVKD come from the germline V gene. The CDR3 runs 13 residues. With 6 bases removed from V and 0 bases from J, the gap between germline ends came to 7 bases. CDR3 residues: CAIRFASTDTQYF. The DNA of the CDR3 is TGTGCCATCAGGTTCGCCAGCACAGATACGCAGTATTTT.

This chain links TRBV7-2 with TRBJ2-2, with a possible D match to TRBD1 (6 bases). The CDR3 runs 15 residues. Looked up from germline, CDR1 is SGHTA and CDR2 is FQGNSA. V dropped 2 bases and J dropped 4 bases, with 11 bases sitting between them. CDR3 amino acids: CASSLQGSGTGELFF. CDR3 nucleotides: TGTGCCAGCAGCTTACAGGGGTCGGGCACCGGGGAGCTGTTTTTT.

The chain employs TRBV28 and TRBJ1-6, with 7 bases that match TRBD1. The CDR3 covers 15 residues. Germline V CDR1 and CDR2: MDHEN, SYDVKM. After removal of 1 base from V and 13 bases from J, the junction contained 10 bases not matched to a gene. CDR3 protein: CASSLFRQGERPLHF. CDR3 sequence (DNA): TGTGCCAGCAGTTTATTTCGGCAGGGGGAGCGTCCCCTCCACTTT. Variable domain in full (rest from reference TRBV28 and TRBJ1-6): DVKVTQSSRYLVKRTGEKVFLECVQDMDHENMFWYRQDPGLGLRLIYFSYDVKMKEKGDIPEGYSVSREKKERFSLILESASTNQTSMYLCASSLFRQGERPLHFGNGTRLTVT.